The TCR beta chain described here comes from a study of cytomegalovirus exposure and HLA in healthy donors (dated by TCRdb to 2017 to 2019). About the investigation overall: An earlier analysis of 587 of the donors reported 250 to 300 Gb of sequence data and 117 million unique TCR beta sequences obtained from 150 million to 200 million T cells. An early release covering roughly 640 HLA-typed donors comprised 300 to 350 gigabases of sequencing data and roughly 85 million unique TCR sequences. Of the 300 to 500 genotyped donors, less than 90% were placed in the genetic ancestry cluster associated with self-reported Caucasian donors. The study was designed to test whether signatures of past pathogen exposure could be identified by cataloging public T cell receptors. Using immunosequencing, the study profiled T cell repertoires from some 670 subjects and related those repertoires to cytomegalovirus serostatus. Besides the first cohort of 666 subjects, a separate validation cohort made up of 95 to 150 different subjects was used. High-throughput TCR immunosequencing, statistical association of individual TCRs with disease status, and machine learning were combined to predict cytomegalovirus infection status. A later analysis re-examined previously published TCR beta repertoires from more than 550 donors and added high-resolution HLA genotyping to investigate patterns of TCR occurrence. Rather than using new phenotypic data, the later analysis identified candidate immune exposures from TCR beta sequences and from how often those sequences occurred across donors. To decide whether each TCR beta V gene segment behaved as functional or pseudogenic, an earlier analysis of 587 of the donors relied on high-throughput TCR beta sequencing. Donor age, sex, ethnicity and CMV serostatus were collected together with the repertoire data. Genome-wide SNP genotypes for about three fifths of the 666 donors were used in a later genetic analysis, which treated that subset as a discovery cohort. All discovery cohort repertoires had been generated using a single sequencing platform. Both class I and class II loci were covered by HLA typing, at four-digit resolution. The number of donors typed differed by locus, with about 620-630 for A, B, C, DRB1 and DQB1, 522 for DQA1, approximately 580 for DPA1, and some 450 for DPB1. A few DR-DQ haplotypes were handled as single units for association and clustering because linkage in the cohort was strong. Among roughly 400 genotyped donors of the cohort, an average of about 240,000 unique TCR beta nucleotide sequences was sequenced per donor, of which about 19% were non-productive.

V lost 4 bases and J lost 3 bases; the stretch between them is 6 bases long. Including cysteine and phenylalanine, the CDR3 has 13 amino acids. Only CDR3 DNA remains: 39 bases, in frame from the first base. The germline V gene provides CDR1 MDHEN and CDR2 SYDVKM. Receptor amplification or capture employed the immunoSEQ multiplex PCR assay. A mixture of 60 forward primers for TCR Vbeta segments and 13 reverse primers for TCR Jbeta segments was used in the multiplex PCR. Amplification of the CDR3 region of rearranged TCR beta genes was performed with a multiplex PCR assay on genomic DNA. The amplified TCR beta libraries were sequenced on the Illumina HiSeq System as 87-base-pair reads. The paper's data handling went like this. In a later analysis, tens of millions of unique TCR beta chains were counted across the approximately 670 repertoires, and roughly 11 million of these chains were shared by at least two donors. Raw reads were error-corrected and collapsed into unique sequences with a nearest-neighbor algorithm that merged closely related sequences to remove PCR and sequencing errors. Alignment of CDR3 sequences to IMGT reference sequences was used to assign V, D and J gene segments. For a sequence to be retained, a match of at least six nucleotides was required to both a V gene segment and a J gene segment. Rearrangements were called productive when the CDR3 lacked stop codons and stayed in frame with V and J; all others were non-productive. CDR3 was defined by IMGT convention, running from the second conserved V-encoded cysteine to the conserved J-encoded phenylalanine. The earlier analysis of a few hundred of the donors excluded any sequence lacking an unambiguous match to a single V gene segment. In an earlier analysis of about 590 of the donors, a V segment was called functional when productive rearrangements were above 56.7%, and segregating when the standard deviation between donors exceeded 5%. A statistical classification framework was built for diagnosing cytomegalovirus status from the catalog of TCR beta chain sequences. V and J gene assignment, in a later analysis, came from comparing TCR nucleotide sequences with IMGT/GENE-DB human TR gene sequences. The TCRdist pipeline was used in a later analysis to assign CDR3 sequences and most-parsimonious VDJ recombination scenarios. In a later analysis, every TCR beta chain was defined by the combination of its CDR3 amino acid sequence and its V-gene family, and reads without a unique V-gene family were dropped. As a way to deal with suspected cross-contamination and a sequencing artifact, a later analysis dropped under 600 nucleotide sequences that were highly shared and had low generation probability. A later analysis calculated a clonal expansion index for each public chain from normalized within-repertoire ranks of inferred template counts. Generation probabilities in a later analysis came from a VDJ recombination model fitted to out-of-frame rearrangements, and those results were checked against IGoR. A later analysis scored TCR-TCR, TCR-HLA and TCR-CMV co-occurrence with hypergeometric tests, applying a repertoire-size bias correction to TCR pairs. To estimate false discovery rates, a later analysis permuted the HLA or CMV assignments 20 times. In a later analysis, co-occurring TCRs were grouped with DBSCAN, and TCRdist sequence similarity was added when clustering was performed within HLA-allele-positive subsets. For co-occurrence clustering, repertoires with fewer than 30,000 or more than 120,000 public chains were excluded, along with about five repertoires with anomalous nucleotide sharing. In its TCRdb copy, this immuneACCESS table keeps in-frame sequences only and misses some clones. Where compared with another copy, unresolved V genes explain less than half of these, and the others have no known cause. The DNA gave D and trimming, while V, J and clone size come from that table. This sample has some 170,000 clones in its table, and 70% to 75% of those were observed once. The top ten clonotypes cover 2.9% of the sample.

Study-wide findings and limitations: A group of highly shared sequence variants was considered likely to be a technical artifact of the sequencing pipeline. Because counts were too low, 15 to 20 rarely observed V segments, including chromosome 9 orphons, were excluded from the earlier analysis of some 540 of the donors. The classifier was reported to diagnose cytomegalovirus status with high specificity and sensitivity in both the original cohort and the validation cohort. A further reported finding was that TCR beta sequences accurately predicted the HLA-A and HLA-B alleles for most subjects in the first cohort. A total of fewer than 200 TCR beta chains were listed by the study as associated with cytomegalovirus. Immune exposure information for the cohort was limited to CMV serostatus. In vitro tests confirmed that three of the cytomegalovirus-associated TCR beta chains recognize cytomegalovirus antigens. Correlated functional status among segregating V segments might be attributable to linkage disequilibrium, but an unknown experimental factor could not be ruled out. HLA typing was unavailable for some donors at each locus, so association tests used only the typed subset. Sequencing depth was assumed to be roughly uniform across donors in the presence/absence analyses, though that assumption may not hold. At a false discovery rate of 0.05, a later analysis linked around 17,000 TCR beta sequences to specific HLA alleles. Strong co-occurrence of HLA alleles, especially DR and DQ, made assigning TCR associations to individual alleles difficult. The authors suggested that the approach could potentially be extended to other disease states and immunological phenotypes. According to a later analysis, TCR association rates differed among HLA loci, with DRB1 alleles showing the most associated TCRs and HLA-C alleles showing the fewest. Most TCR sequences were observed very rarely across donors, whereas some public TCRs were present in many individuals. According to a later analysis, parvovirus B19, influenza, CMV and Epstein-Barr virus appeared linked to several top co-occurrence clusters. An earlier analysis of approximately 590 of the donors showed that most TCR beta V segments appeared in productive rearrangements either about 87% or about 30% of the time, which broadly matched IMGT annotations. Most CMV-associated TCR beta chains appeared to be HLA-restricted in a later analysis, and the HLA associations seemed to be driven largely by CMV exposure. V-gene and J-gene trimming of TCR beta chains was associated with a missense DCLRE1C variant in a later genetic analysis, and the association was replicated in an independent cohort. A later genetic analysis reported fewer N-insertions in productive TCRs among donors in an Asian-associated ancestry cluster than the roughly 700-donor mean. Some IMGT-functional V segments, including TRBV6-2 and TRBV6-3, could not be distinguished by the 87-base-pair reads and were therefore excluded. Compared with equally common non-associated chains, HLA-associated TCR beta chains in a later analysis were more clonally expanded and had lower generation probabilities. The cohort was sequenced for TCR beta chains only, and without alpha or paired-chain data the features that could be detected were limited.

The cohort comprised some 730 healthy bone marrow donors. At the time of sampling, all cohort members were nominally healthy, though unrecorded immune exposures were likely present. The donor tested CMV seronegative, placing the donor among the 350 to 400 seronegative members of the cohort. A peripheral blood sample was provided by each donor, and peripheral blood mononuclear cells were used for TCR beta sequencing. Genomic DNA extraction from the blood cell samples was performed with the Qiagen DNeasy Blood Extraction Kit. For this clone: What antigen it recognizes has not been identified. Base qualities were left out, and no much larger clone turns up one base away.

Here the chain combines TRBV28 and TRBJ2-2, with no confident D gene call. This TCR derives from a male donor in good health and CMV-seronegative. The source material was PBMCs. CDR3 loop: CASSYQDTGELFF. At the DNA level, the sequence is TGTGCCAGCAGTTACCAGGACACCGGGGAGCTGTTTTTT.